These T cell receptor beta chains were read from a single sample in a study of vaccination effects on CD4 cells after COVID-19. Measured with immunoSEQ multiplex PCR; TCRdb has only the in-frame clones, and not every one. The data hold about 66,000 clones, with roughly 80% observed a single time. For these TCRs, the target antigens are not known. This material consisted of CD4+ T cells from PBMCs cultured with HCoV-OC43 spike peptides, taken after COVID-19 vaccination. These receptor sequences come from a human donor who received a COVID-19 vaccine. Both conserved end residues are part of each CDR3. A D gene is named only where the DNA matches it firmly. Clone size is given for some rows only: seen once, a few or many times, or a class if the clone is expanded.

j_call clone_size cdr3_length d_call v_call cdr3_nt cdr3_aa
TRBJ1-2 . 13 . TRBV7-2 TGTGCCAGCAGCTTGGCAGCTAACTATGGCTACACCTTC CASSLAANYGYTF
TRBJ2-5 . 15 . TRBV5-1 TGCGCCAGCAGCCTAGAAGGGGCGCCGGAGGAGACCCAGTACTTC CASSLEGAPEETQYF
TRBJ1-3 . 12 . TRBV5-8 TGTGCCAGCAGCTTGATGGGAAACACCATATATTTT CASSLMGNTIYF
TRBJ1-3 once 13 . TRBV12-5 TGTGCTAGTGTCATCCTCTCTGGAAACACCATATATTTT CASVILSGNTIYF
TRBJ1-2 . 12 . TRBV6-5 TGTGCCAGCACGGACGGTCCGGATGGCTACACCTTC CASTDGPDGYTF
TRBJ1-5 . 14 . TRBV19 TGTGCCAGTAGCCGGACGGGGAGCAATCAGCCCCAGCATTTT CASSRTGSNQPQHF
TRBJ2-6 . 17 . TRBV10-3 TGTGCCATCAGTGATACGGGGGGCGCGTCTGGGGCCAACGTCCTGACTTTC CAISDTGGASGANVLTF
TRBJ1-1 . 17 . TRBV3-1/TRBV3-2 TGTGCCAGCAGCCGAGAAGGCCAAATCCGTATGAACACTGAAGCTTTCTTT CASSREGQIRMNTEAFF
TRBJ1-4 . 14 . TRBV5-1 TGCGCCAGCAGCTGGACCGGGTTCAATGAAAAACTGTTTTTT CASSWTGFNEKLFF
TRBJ1-1 few 14 . TRBV6-6 TGTGCCAGCAGTTATCAGGGAATGAACACTGAAGCTTTCTTT CASSYQGMNTEAFF
TRBJ2-3 . 13 . TRBV18 TGTGCCAGCTCACCAGCGTCGGGAGATACGCAGTATTTT CASSPASGDTQYF
TRBJ2-3 . 17 . TRBV6-1 TGTGCCAGCAGTGAACTTTCCTACGGGGTCCCGACAGATACGCAGTATTTT CASSELSYGVPTDTQYF
TRBJ2-3 . 16 TRBD2 TRBV15 TGTGCCACCAGCAGAGATGGGGGGGTAGCAACGGATACGCAGTATTTT CATSRDGGVATDTQYF
TRBJ2-3 . 16 . TRBV2 TGTGCCAGCAGGCCTCCTCTTTTTAGGGCCACAGATACGCAGTATTTT CASRPPLFRATDTQYF
TRBJ2-4 . 15 . TRBV19 TGTGCCAGTACCCCCAGGGGCGAAGCCAAAAACATTCAGTACTTC CASTPRGEAKNIQYF
TRBJ1-4 . 16 . TRBV28 TGTGCCAGCAGTTTAGTAGGGGGACGGGCATATGAAAAACTGTTTTTT CASSLVGGRAYEKLFF
TRBJ1-1 few 15 . TRBV7-3 TGTGCCAGCAGCTTAGGGGGAGGGGGGAACACTGAAGCTTTCTTT CASSLGGGGNTEAFF
TRBJ2-3 once 14 TRBD2 TRBV2 TGTGCCAGCAGACTAGCGGGGGGCGTAGATACGCAGTATTTT CASRLAGGVDTQYF
TRBJ1-1 . 13 . TRBV5-1 TGCGCCAGCAGCTTGGGACCTAACACTGAAGCTTTCTTT CASSLGPNTEAFF
TRBJ1-2 . 18 TRBD1 TRBV4-1 TGCGCCAGCAGCCAAGGTGGGACAGTAACTAACTCGAACTATGGCTACACCTTC CASSQGGTVTNSNYGYTF
TRBJ2-3 . 12 . TRBV30 TGTGCCTGGAGTTTAAGTGGAGATACGCAGTATTTT CAWSLSGDTQYF
TRBJ1-1 . 12 . TRBV3-1/TRBV3-2 TGTGCCAGCAGCCTAGGGGGGCCTCTCGCTTTCTTT CASSLGGPLAFF
TRBJ1-2 . 14 . TRBV5-1 TGCGCCAGCAGCGATACAACAGCTAACTATGGCTACACCTTC CASSDTTANYGYTF
TRBJ2-3 few 15 TRBD1 TRBV3-1/TRBV3-2 TGTGCCAGCAGCCCCCGGACAGGGGACGAAGATACGCAGTATTTT CASSPRTGDEDTQYF
TRBJ1-2 . 15 TRBD1 TRBV6-6 TGTGCCAGCAGTTACATAAAGACAGGGGGCAGTGGCTACACCTTC CASSYIKTGGSGYTF
TRBJ1-1 . 13 TRBD1 TRBV2 TGTGCCAGCAGTACGATGGGGACAGTAGAAGCTTTCTTT CASSTMGTVEAFF
TRBJ2-1 . 14 TRBD1 TRBV19 TGTGCCAGTAGTGTACCGGGACAGGGTAATGAGCAGTTCTTC CASSVPGQGNEQFF
TRBJ1-1 . 13 . TRBV6-6 TGTGCCAGTACTTGGGGAGTTTTCACTGAAGCTTTCTTT CASTWGVFTEAFF
TRBJ1-5 few 17 . TRBV12-5 TGTGCTAGTGGTTTCAACGGACAGATAGGTAGCAATCAGCCCCAGCATTTT CASGFNGQIGSNQPQHF
TRBJ1-2 . 16 TRBD1 TRBV15 TGTGCCACCAGCAGAGGTGCAGGGGGCGAAAACTATGGCTACACCTTC CATSRGAGGENYGYTF
TRBJ1-2 . 12 . TRBV2 TGTGCCAGCAGTATTACACCGAATGGCTACACCTTC CASSITPNGYTF
TRBJ1-2 . 13 . TRBV28 TGTGCCAGCAGTACCGGGAGCTATTATGGCTACACCTTC CASSTGSYYGYTF
TRBJ1-1 . 16 TRBD1 TRBV3-1/TRBV3-2 TGTGCCAGCAGCCAAGATGGAAAGGGGGCGGGCACTGAAGCTTTCTTT CASSQDGKGAGTEAFF
TRBJ2-2 . 13 . TRBV13 TGTGCCAGCAGCTCTACGAACACCGGGGAGCTGTTTTTT CASSSTNTGELFF
TRBJ1-2 . 13 . TRBV7-2 TGTGCCAGCAGCCCGGACCTGAGCTATGGCTACACCTTC CASSPDLSYGYTF
TRBJ1-6 . 13 TRBD1 TRBV30 TGTGCCTGGAGTAACAGGGGAAATTCACCCCTCCACTTT CAWSNRGNSPLHF
TRBJ1-4 . 11 . TRBV20-1 TGCAGTGCTAGTTCCTGGGAAAAACTGTTTTTT CSASSWEKLFF
TRBJ1-1 . 15 . TRBV5-6 TGTGCCAGCAGCGGCAACAGGAATGTCGGGACTGAAGCTTTCTTT CASSGNRNVGTEAFF
TRBJ2-3 . 18 . TRBV24-1 TGTGCCACCAGTGATTTTAGGTTCGGAGGGACTGACTATACTACGCAGTATTTT CATSDFRFGGTDYTTQYF
TRBJ1-4 . 14 . TRBV18 TGTGCCAGCTCACAATCTGTGGGGGGCGAGGAACTGTTTTTT CASSQSVGGEELFF
TRBJ1-6 . 14 . TRBV28 TGTGCCAGCACTCCCTCCCTCAGGGTTAATCCCCTCCACTTT CASTPSLRVNPLHF